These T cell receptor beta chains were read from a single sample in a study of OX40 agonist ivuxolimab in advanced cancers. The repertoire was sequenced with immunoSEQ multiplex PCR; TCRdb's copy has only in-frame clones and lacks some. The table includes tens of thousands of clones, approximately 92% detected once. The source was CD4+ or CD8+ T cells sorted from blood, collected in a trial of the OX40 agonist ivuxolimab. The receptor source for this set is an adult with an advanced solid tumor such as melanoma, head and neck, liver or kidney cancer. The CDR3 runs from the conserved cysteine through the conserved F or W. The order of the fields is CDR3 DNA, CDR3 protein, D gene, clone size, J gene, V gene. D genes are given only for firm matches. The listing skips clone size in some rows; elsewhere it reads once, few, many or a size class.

TGCAGCGTTGACGACAGGGGAGAGACCCAGTACTTC CSVDDRGETQYF TRBD1 - TRBJ2-5 TRBV29-1
TGTGCCAGCAGAGTGACAGGAACCTACGAGCAGTACTTC CASRVTGTYEQYF - - TRBJ2-7 TRBV6-5
TGTGCCAGTTCCCTAGCCGGAGATACGCAGTATTTT CASSLAGDTQYF - - TRBJ2-3 TRBV19
TGCGCCAGCAGCCAAGAAGTTCCGGAAGCAGCCTACAATGAGCAGTTCTTC CASSQEVPEAAYNEQFF - - TRBJ2-1 TRBV4-1
TGCGCCAGCAGCCACGGGGGGTATGAGCAGTTCTTC CASSHGGYEQFF TRBD2 - TRBJ2-1 TRBV5-1
TGTGCCAGCAGTCCACTAGGAGGGGGCGAGCAGTACTTC CASSPLGGGEQYF - - TRBJ2-7 TRBV27
TGTGCCAGCAGTCCCACGAGCGCTAGCGGGGCTGATACGCAGTATTTT CASSPTSASGADTQYF TRBD2 - TRBJ2-3 TRBV6-6
TGTGCCAGCAGCTTGGGGAGTCAGCCCCAGCATTTT CASSLGSQPQHF - - TRBJ1-5 TRBV5-4
TGTGCCAGCGGCCCATGGGGGGAGAGGGCCAATGAGCAGTTCTTC CASGPWGERANEQFF - - TRBJ2-1 TRBV28
TGTGCCAGCAGCTTGGGGGGTAATAAATACGAGCAGTACTTC CASSLGGNKYEQYF - - TRBJ2-7 TRBV5-8
TGTGCCCACATGGGGGCAGGGTCGGTCCACTTT CAHMGAGSVHF - - TRBJ1-6 TRBV2
TGTGCCAGCAGTTTAAGTCGGGTTAATCAGCCCCAGCATTTT CASSLSRVNQPQHF - - TRBJ1-5 TRBV27
TGTGCCAGCAGTTTAACAGGGGGCTATGGCTACACCTTC CASSLTGGYGYTF TRBD1 - TRBJ1-2 TRBV25-1
TGCGCCAGCAGCCGGGTGCTAGCGGGAGGGCCTGGGTACAATGAGCAGTTCTTC CASSRVLAGGPGYNEQFF TRBD2 - TRBJ2-1 TRBV4-1
TGTGCCATCGTCCGGGACAGGGATTTCTACGAGCAGTACTTC CAIVRDRDFYEQYF TRBD1 few TRBJ2-7 TRBV2
TGTGCCAGCAGTCTCCCGAACTACGAGCAGTACTTC CASSLPNYEQYF - - TRBJ2-7 TRBV28
TGTGCCAGTGCGGCCTCTGGGCTTGTGCAGGATGAGCAGTTCTTC CASAASGLVQDEQFF - - TRBJ2-1 TRBV7-9
TGTGCCAGCAGTTTATGGTCGACACCCTACGAGCAGTACTTC CASSLWSTPYEQYF - - TRBJ2-7 TRBV28
TGTGCCAGTAGTACCTCCCTAGCGGAAAGCTCCTACGAGCAGTACTTC CASSTSLAESSYEQYF TRBD2 - TRBJ2-7 TRBV19
TGTGCCAGCAGTGAAGGGGCTAGCGGGAGGGCAAGCTCCTACGAGCAGTACTTC CASSEGASGRASSYEQYF TRBD2 - TRBJ2-7 TRBV2
TGTGCCACCTGGGACAGGAATGAGCAGTTCTTC CATWDRNEQFF TRBD1 few TRBJ2-1 TRBV27
TGTGCCTCGCAACGGGGGGGCTCCTACAATGAGCAGTTCTTC CASQRGGSYNEQFF TRBD2 - TRBJ2-1 TRBV30
TGTGCCAGCAGCGTCCACCGGGACAGCCTTGACTATGGCTACACCTTC CASSVHRDSLDYGYTF TRBD1 - TRBJ1-2 TRBV9
TGCGCCAGCAGCGTCCTGAACACCGGGGAGCTGTTTTTT CASSVLNTGELFF - - TRBJ2-2 TRBV4-1
TGTGCCAGTGCCACAGGGGGAGTCGCTGAAGCTTTCTTT CASATGGVAEAFF TRBD1 - TRBJ1-1 TRBV19
TGCAGTGCTAGCGAGAACACTGAAGCTTTCTTT CSASENTEAFF - - TRBJ1-1 TRBV20-1
TGTGCCAGTAGTATCGCAGGGATATCCTACGAGCAGTACTTC CASSIAGISYEQYF - - TRBJ2-7 TRBV19
TGTGCCAGCAGCCCAGGGGTTGACGAGACCCAGTACTTC CASSPGVDETQYF - - TRBJ2-5 TRBV7-9
TGTGCCAGCAGCGTAGGTTCCAAACTTGGGCTAGGTGGGGGCACAGATACGCAGTATTTT CASSVGSKLGLGGGTDTQYF - - TRBJ2-3 TRBV9
TGTGCCACCAGCAGAGACCGCCGGGACAGAGGTAAAGAGACCCAGTACTTC CATSRDRRDRGKETQYF TRBD1 few TRBJ2-5 TRBV15
TGTGCCAGCAGTCGACAGGGGACTAACACTGAAGCTTTCTTT CASSRQGTNTEAFF TRBD1 - TRBJ1-1 TRBV27
TGTGCCAGCAGCGTAGCGGGAACCTACGAGCAGTACTTC CASSVAGTYEQYF - once TRBJ2-7 TRBV9
TGTGCCACCAGGGAACAGGGGAACTATGGCTACACCTTC CATREQGNYGYTF TRBD1 - TRBJ1-2 TRBV15
TGTGCCAGCAGGAGGGACAGAGGTTATTACAATGAGCAGTTCTTC CASRRDRGYYNEQFF TRBD1 once TRBJ2-1 TRBV6-1
TGTGCCAGCACTTTAAGTGGGGGGGCGTCTAGTCATGAGCAGTTCTTC CASTLSGGASSHEQFF - - TRBJ2-1 TRBV9
TGTGCCAGCAGCTTAGAAGCGGGGGGGCGAGAGACCCAGTACTTC CASSLEAGGRETQYF TRBD2 - TRBJ2-5 TRBV11-2
TGTGCCAGCAGCTTAGTTAGCGGGGGGGCCTATGAGCAGTTCTTC CASSLVSGGAYEQFF TRBD2 - TRBJ2-1 TRBV7-9
TGTGCCAGCAGCAGACTCTTGACCAGGTGGTTGGAGACCCAGTACTTC CASSRLLTRWLETQYF - once TRBJ2-5 TRBV21-1
TGTGCCAGCAGCCCCACGCTCGGGGAGCTGTTTTTT CASSPTLGELFF - few TRBJ2-2 TRBV5-5
TGTGCCAGCAGTTACTCGGGCCCTACGGTTGCGGAGACCCAGTACTTC CASSYSGPTVAETQYF - - TRBJ2-5 TRBV6-5
TGTGCCAGCAGCCTCAGGGTATTCAGCAATCAGCCCCAGCATTTT CASSLRVFSNQPQHF - - TRBJ1-5 TRBV7-2
TGTGCCAGCAGCCGTCGACTAGGAGAGCAGTTCTTC CASSRRLGEQFF - - TRBJ2-1 TRBV28
TGTGCCAGCAGTTTTAGTAGGGGCAATCAGCCCCAGCATTTT CASSFSRGNQPQHF - - TRBJ1-5 TRBV28